A selection of T cell receptor beta chains follows, all from one sample in a study of blood T cell repertoires in COVID-19. The assay was immunoSEQ multiplex PCR, and TCRdb's table has in-frame clones only and misses some. The data hold about 340,000 clones, with about 90% observed a single time. The sequenced sample was peripheral blood. These receptors all stem from a woman in her forties or fifties with COVID-19, enrolled during active disease. CDR3s include the opening cysteine and the closing phenylalanine or tryptophan. The order of the fields is V gene, J gene, D gene, clone size, CDR3 DNA, CDR3 protein. A D gene is named only where the DNA matches it firmly. Clone sizes are given selectively: once, few, many, or a class where the clone is expanded.

v_call: TRBV4-2; j_call: TRBJ2-1; d_call: TRBD2; clone_size: .; cdr3_nt: TGTGCCAGCAGCCAAGATCACTCCGGGACTAGCAGATCTCCTACAATTGAGCAGTTCTTC; cdr3_aa: CASSQDHSGTSRSPTIEQFF
v_call: TRBV21-1; j_call: TRBJ1-6; d_call: .; clone_size: .; cdr3_nt: TGTGCCAGCAGCAAGGAAAGGACAGAGGGCTCACCCCTCCACTTT; cdr3_aa: CASSKERTEGSPLHF
v_call: TRBV30; j_call: TRBJ2-3; d_call: .; clone_size: .; cdr3_nt: TGTGCCTGGGGAATTGCGAAAACCCATACGCAGTATTTT; cdr3_aa: CAWGIAKTHTQYF
v_call: TRBV25-1; j_call: TRBJ2-3; d_call: .; clone_size: .; cdr3_nt: TGTGCCAGCAGTGAATCGGGGTTCACAGATACGCAGTATTTT; cdr3_aa: CASSESGFTDTQYF
v_call: TRBV29-1; j_call: TRBJ1-2; d_call: .; clone_size: .; cdr3_nt: TGCAGCGTCGAACGGAGGGTCCAGGGTGTGGATGGCTACACCTTC; cdr3_aa: CSVERRVQGVDGYTF
v_call: TRBV21-1; j_call: TRBJ2-7; d_call: .; clone_size: .; cdr3_nt: TGTGCCAGCACGTTTGGCAAAGGTGGTGGAGAGACGGGAGATTGGTACGAGCAGTACTTC; cdr3_aa: CASTFGKGGGETGDWYEQYF
v_call: TRBV10-1; j_call: TRBJ2-5; d_call: TRBD2; clone_size: .; cdr3_nt: TGCGCCAGCAGTGAGGGACTAGGGGAGACCCAGTACTTC; cdr3_aa: CASSEGLGETQYF
v_call: TRBV7-9; j_call: TRBJ2-7; d_call: TRBD1; clone_size: .; cdr3_nt: TGTGCCAGCGGAACCGGGACAGGGGGCGACGAGCAGTACTTC; cdr3_aa: CASGTGTGGDEQYF
v_call: TRBV13; j_call: TRBJ2-2; d_call: TRBD2; clone_size: .; cdr3_nt: TGTGCCAGCAGCTTAATTCTCCCCCCCCCGGGACTAGGGTCGGACACCGGGGAGCTGTTTTTT; cdr3_aa: CASSLILPPPGLGSDTGELFF
v_call: TRBV6-2/TRBV6-3; j_call: TRBJ2-5; d_call: .; clone_size: once; cdr3_nt: TGTGCCAGCAGTTTAGCAGAGCAAGAGACCCAGTACTTC; cdr3_aa: CASSLAEQETQYF
v_call: TRBV7-8; j_call: TRBJ1-5; d_call: .; clone_size: .; cdr3_nt: TGTGCCAGCAGCTTGGCAGGGGCGGTGAGCAATCAGCCCCAGCATTTT; cdr3_aa: CASSLAGAVSNQPQHF
v_call: TRBV15; j_call: TRBJ2-4; d_call: TRBD1; clone_size: .; cdr3_nt: TGTGCCACCAGCAGACAGGGGGCGGTCAAAAACATTCAGTACTTC; cdr3_aa: CATSRQGAVKNIQYF
v_call: TRBV18; j_call: TRBJ1-3; d_call: .; clone_size: .; cdr3_nt: TGTGCCAGCTCACCACCGGGGAGGGGCAAAGGAAACACCATATATTTT; cdr3_aa: CASSPPGRGKGNTIYF
v_call: TRBV4-2; j_call: TRBJ1-1; d_call: .; clone_size: .; cdr3_nt: TGTGCCAGCAGCCATTATAACACTGAAGCTTTCTTT; cdr3_aa: CASSHYNTEAFF
v_call: TRBV18; j_call: TRBJ1-5; d_call: TRBD1; clone_size: .; cdr3_nt: TGTGCCAGCTCGAGGCAGGGGGATGGGGGTCAGCCCCAGCATTTT; cdr3_aa: CASSRQGDGGQPQHF
v_call: TRBV19; j_call: TRBJ2-1; d_call: TRBD2; clone_size: .; cdr3_nt: TGTGCCAGTAGTAGCTTAGCGGGAGGTGAGCAGTTCTTC; cdr3_aa: CASSSLAGGEQFF
v_call: TRBV7-3; j_call: TRBJ2-2; d_call: .; clone_size: .; cdr3_nt: TGTGCCAGCAGCTTGGACGGAGGGGTATCGGGGGAGCTGTTTTTT; cdr3_aa: CASSLDGGVSGELFF
v_call: TRBV27; j_call: TRBJ2-1; d_call: TRBD1; clone_size: once; cdr3_nt: TGTGCCAGCAGCTCAGACAGGGTGTTCTACAATGAGCAGTTCTTC; cdr3_aa: CASSSDRVFYNEQFF
v_call: TRBV18; j_call: TRBJ1-1; d_call: .; clone_size: .; cdr3_nt: TGTGCCAGCTCTAGTTACCTAAACACTGAAGCTTTCTTT; cdr3_aa: CASSSYLNTEAFF
v_call: TRBV20-1; j_call: TRBJ2-7; d_call: .; clone_size: .; cdr3_nt: TGCAGTGCTGGTGCGCGCCACTACGAGCAGTACTTC; cdr3_aa: CSAGARHYEQYF
v_call: TRBV30; j_call: TRBJ1-4; d_call: .; clone_size: .; cdr3_nt: TGTGCCTGGAGATCAGGGTCCTCAACTAATGAAAAACTGTTTTTT; cdr3_aa: CAWRSGSSTNEKLFF
v_call: TRBV11-1; j_call: TRBJ1-1; d_call: .; clone_size: .; cdr3_nt: TGTGCCAGCAGCTTAGCGGGAGGCCTGAACACTGAAGCTTTCTTT; cdr3_aa: CASSLAGGLNTEAFF
v_call: TRBV9; j_call: TRBJ1-2; d_call: TRBD1; clone_size: few; cdr3_nt: TGTGCCAGCAGCGCCGACACAGGGGGCGCGAGGGGCTACACCTTC; cdr3_aa: CASSADTGGARGYTF
v_call: TRBV5-6; j_call: TRBJ1-5; d_call: TRBD1; clone_size: .; cdr3_nt: TGTGCCAGCAGCTACTGGGTGGCAGGGGGCTATAGCAATCAGCCCCAGCATTTT; cdr3_aa: CASSYWVAGGYSNQPQHF
v_call: TRBV7-9; j_call: TRBJ1-1; d_call: .; clone_size: .; cdr3_nt: TGTGCCAGCAGCTTAGTAGTCACTGAAGCTTTCTTT; cdr3_aa: CASSLVVTEAFF
v_call: TRBV9; j_call: TRBJ1-1; d_call: .; clone_size: .; cdr3_nt: TGTGCCAGCAGCGTCGGGGACATGAACATTGAAGCTTTCTTT; cdr3_aa: CASSVGDMNIEAFF
v_call: TRBV19; j_call: TRBJ1-2; d_call: TRBD1; clone_size: .; cdr3_nt: TGTGCCAGTAGTATGACCGGGACAGGAGTGAACTATGGCTACACCTTC; cdr3_aa: CASSMTGTGVNYGYTF
v_call: TRBV28; j_call: TRBJ2-7; d_call: .; clone_size: .; cdr3_nt: TGTGCCAGCAGAGACAGCTACGAGCAGTACTTC; cdr3_aa: CASRDSYEQYF
v_call: TRBV12-3/TRBV12-4; j_call: TRBJ2-1; d_call: .; clone_size: .; cdr3_nt: TGTGCCAGCACTAGGGGGGGGGAAAATGAGCAGTTCTTC; cdr3_aa: CASTRGGENEQFF
v_call: TRBV5-6; j_call: TRBJ2-1; d_call: .; clone_size: .; cdr3_nt: TGTGCCAGCAGCTTTGCGGATGGTCGCATTACCTACAATGAGCAGTTCTTC; cdr3_aa: CASSFADGRITYNEQFF
v_call: TRBV29-1; j_call: TRBJ1-2; d_call: .; clone_size: .; cdr3_nt: TGCAGCGTGCGGGTCGGGACAAATGGCTACACCTTC; cdr3_aa: CSVRVGTNGYTF
v_call: TRBV30; j_call: TRBJ1-2; d_call: TRBD1; clone_size: .; cdr3_nt: TGTGCCTGGAGTGAACAGGGGTATGGCTACACCTTC; cdr3_aa: CAWSEQGYGYTF
v_call: TRBV12-5; j_call: TRBJ2-1; d_call: .; clone_size: .; cdr3_nt: TGTGCTAGTGGTTTGGTGACTGGAGCCCAGCGATCCTCCTACAATGAGCAGTTCTTC; cdr3_aa: CASGLVTGAQRSSYNEQFF
v_call: TRBV11-2; j_call: TRBJ2-3; d_call: TRBD2; clone_size: .; cdr3_nt: TGTGCCAGCAGCTTAGATGGCGGGAGAGGGTCATATACAGATACGCAGTATTTT; cdr3_aa: CASSLDGGRGSYTDTQYF
v_call: TRBV11-2; j_call: TRBJ2-5; d_call: .; clone_size: once; cdr3_nt: TGTGCCAGCAGCTCCGCGGGACGGGGGGAGGGGGCCCAGTACTTC; cdr3_aa: CASSSAGRGEGAQYF
v_call: TRBV7-5; j_call: TRBJ1-4; d_call: .; clone_size: .; cdr3_nt: TGTGTCAGAAGCTTAGCGCCGCCATCGAACAGGGGGATTACTAATGAAAAACTGTTTTTT; cdr3_aa: CVRSLAPPSNRGITNEKLFF
v_call: TRBV4-1; j_call: TRBJ2-7; d_call: .; clone_size: .; cdr3_nt: TGCGCCAGCAGCTCGACGAACCTAGCCGGCTTTGAGCAGTACTTC; cdr3_aa: CASSSTNLAGFEQYF
v_call: TRBV4-1; j_call: TRBJ2-1; d_call: TRBD2; clone_size: .; cdr3_nt: TGCGCCAGCAGCGTCCATGGCGGGAGGGCGATTTGGGAGCAGTTCTTC; cdr3_aa: CASSVHGGRAIWEQFF
v_call: TRBV9; j_call: TRBJ2-3; d_call: .; clone_size: .; cdr3_nt: TGTGCCAGCAGCGTAGAGGGGCGGGACACAGATACGCAGTATTTT; cdr3_aa: CASSVEGRDTDTQYF
v_call: TRBV30; j_call: TRBJ2-1; d_call: TRBD2; clone_size: .; cdr3_nt: TGTGCCTGGATGGGGGGGTTTCAGTTCTTC; cdr3_aa: CAWMGGFQFF
v_call: TRBV11-2; j_call: TRBJ1-5; d_call: TRBD1; clone_size: .; cdr3_nt: TGTGCCAGCAGCTTAGAATATAGAATGGCAGGGGGGAATAGCAATCAGCCCCAGCATTTT; cdr3_aa: CASSLEYRMAGGNSNQPQHF
v_call: TRBV7-2; j_call: TRBJ2-3; d_call: TRBD1; clone_size: once; cdr3_nt: TGTGCCAGCAGCCTCCAACAGGGGGTTACGCAGTATTTT; cdr3_aa: CASSLQQGVTQYF
v_call: TRBV24-1; j_call: TRBJ2-1; d_call: TRBD2; clone_size: .; cdr3_nt: TGTGCCACCAGTGACAGGACTAGCGGGAACCACAATGAGCAGTTCTTC; cdr3_aa: CATSDRTSGNHNEQFF
v_call: TRBV7-6; j_call: TRBJ1-4; d_call: .; clone_size: once; cdr3_nt: TGTGCCAGCAGCTTCGGCCAGGGTATAGGGGAAAAACTGTTTTTT; cdr3_aa: CASSFGQGIGEKLFF
v_call: TRBV5-1; j_call: TRBJ2-7; d_call: TRBD2; clone_size: .; cdr3_nt: TGCGCCAGCAGCTTGAGCAGCGGGGGCAGCTACGAGCAGTACTTC; cdr3_aa: CASSLSSGGSYEQYF
v_call: TRBV4-3; j_call: TRBJ2-6; d_call: .; clone_size: .; cdr3_nt: TGCGCCAGCAGCCGTTCCTCGGGGGGGGCCAACGTCCTGACTTTC; cdr3_aa: CASSRSSGGANVLTF
v_call: TRBV29-1; j_call: TRBJ2-6; d_call: TRBD1; clone_size: .; cdr3_nt: TGCAGCGTTGTGACGGGGACAGGGTCTACTGGGGCCAACGTCCTGACTTTC; cdr3_aa: CSVVTGTGSTGANVLTF
v_call: TRBV11-2; j_call: TRBJ1-1; d_call: .; clone_size: .; cdr3_nt: TGTGCCAGCAGCTTACTAAACACTGAAGCTTTCTTT; cdr3_aa: CASSLLNTEAFF
v_call: TRBV7-3; j_call: TRBJ2-7; d_call: TRBD2; clone_size: .; cdr3_nt: TGTGCCAGCAGCTTAATGGGACTAGCGGGAGAGGAGCAGTACTTC; cdr3_aa: CASSLMGLAGEEQYF
v_call: TRBV5-1; j_call: TRBJ2-1; d_call: TRBD1; clone_size: once; cdr3_nt: TGCGCCAGCAGCTTGTGGGACAGGGATGACAATGAGCAGTTCTTC; cdr3_aa: CASSLWDRDDNEQFF
v_call: TRBV5-1; j_call: TRBJ2-3; d_call: .; clone_size: few; cdr3_nt: TGCGCCAGCAGCCCGCCTGCCGGGGTTAGCACAGATACGCAGTATTTT; cdr3_aa: CASSPPAGVSTDTQYF
v_call: TRBV4-1; j_call: TRBJ1-2; d_call: .; clone_size: .; cdr3_nt: TGCGCCAGCAGCCAAGAGCCCCTTCGGGATGGCTACACCTTC; cdr3_aa: CASSQEPLRDGYTF